This paragraph reports one T cell receptor (beta chain). Assay used: immunoSEQ multiplex PCR; TCRdb lists only in-frame clones, some missing. The repertoire holds 30,000 to 40,000 clones, with 82% as singletons. The data were obtained in a study of OX40 agonist ivuxolimab in advanced cancers. CDR3 length: 13 amino acids. Germline CDR1 and CDR2: MNHNS and SASEGT. V was cut by 6 bases and J by 6 bases, with 11 bases left in between. This clonotype was obtained from an adult with an advanced solid tumor such as melanoma, head and neck, liver or kidney cancer. Sequenced material: CD4+ or CD8+ T cells sorted from blood, taken in a trial of the OX40 agonist ivuxolimab. V and J are TRBV6-1 and TRBJ2-2; D might be TRBD2 (6 bases). CDR3 amino acids: CASRPGVAGELFF. The DNA for the CDR3 is TGTGCCAGCAGACCGGGAGTAGCCGGGGAGCTGTTTTTT.